This T cell receptor (beta chain) came from a study of memory CD4+ T cells and cytomegalovirus serostatus. The study, taken as a whole, reports: Each of 67 CMV-associated TCRbeta sequences occurred in one to five individuals.

Germline V lookup: CDR1 LNHNV, CDR2 YYDKDF (reference sequence). The CDR3 spans 14 residues. The J segment lost 6 bases and the V segment lost 1 base, leaving 3 bases of the junction unmatched. Sequencing was performed with immunoSEQ multiplex PCR; in TCRdb, only in-frame clones are kept and a portion is missing. The sample includes approximately 44,000 clones, 76% of them seen just once. The sort gate was single viable CD3+CD4+CD8-CD45RO+ cells for memory CD4+ T cells. Worth noting for this clone: Its target is unknown.

This rearrangement joins TRBV15 to TRBJ1-3; 7 bases map to TRBD1. The TCR comes from an adult in good health and CMV-seronegative. The sample was memory CD4+ T cells from blood. The DNA for the CDR3 is TGTGCCACCAGCAGAGCCGGGACAGAAAACACCATATATTTT. Protein: CATSRAGTENTIYF. Based on the CDR3 plus reference TRBV15 and TRBJ1-3, the full variable domain is DAMVIQNPRYQVTQFGKPVTLSCSQTLNHNVMYWYQQKSSQAPKLLFHYYDKDFNNEADTPDNFQSRRPNTSFCFLDIRSPGLGDTAMYLCATSRAGTENTIYFGEGSWLTVV.